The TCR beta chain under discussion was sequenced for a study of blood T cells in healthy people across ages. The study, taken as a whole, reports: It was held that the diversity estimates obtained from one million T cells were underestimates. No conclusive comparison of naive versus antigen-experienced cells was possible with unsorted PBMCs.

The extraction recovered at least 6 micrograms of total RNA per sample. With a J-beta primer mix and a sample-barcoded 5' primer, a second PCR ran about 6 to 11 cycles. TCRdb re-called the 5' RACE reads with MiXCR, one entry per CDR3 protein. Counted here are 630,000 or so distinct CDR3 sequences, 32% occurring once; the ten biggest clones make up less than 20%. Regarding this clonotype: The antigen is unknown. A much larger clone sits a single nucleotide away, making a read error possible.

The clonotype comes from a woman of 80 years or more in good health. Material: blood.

For the CDR3, the DNA is TGTGCCAGCCAGGGACTAGCGGGGGGTCCGAATGAGCAGTACTTC. Its translation is CASQGLAGGPNEQYF. The chain joins TRBV7-9 to TRBJ2-7; 15 bases line up with TRBD2. The CDR3 consists of 15 residues. Germline CDR1 SEHNR, CDR2 FQNEAQ (reference sequence). Unmatched junction bases numbered 9, after V lost 8 bases and J lost 7 bases.